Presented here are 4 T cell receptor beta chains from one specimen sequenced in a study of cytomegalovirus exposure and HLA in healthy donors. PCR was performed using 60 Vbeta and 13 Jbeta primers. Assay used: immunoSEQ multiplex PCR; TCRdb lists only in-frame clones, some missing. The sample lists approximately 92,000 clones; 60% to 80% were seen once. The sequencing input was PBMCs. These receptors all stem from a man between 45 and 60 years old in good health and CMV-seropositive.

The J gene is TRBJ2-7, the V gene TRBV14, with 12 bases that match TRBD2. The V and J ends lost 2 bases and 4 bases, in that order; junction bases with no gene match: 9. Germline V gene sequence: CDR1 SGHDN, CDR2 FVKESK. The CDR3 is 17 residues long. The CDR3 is CASSQSGTSGYPYEQYF. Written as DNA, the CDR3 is TGTGCCAGCAGCCAATCCGGGACTAGCGGGTATCCATACGAGCAGTACTTC. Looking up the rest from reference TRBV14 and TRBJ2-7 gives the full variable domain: EAGVTQFPSHSVIEKGQTVTLRCDPISGHDNLYWYRRVMGKEIKFLLHFVKESKQDESGMPNNRFLAERTGGTYSTLKVQPAELEDSGVYFCASSQSGTSGYPYEQYFGPGTRLTVT.

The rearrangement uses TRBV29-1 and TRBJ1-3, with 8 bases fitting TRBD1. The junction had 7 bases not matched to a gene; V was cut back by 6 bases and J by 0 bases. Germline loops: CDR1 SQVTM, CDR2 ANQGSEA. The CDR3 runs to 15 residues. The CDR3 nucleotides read TGCAGCGTCGGCTTACAGGGGGGCTCTGGAAACACCATATATTTT. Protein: CSVGLQGGSGNTIYF.

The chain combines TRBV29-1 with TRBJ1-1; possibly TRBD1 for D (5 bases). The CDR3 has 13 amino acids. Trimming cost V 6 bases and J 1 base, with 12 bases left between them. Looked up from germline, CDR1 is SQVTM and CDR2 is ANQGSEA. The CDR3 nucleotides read TGCAGCGTCGGGGGGGGGAGGAACACTGAAGCTTTCTTT. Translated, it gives CSVGGGRNTEAFF.

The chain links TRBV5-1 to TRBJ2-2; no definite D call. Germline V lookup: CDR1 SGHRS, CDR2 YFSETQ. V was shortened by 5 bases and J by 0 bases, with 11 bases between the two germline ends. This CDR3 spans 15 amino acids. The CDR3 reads CASRNTVPNTGELFF. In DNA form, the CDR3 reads TGCGCCAGCAGAAATACAGTGCCGAACACCGGGGAGCTGTTTTTT.